This T cell receptor beta chain came from a study of cytomegalovirus exposure and HLA in healthy donors. This cohort consisted of healthy bone marrow donors. As concerns this clone: Antigen: not known.

Study-wide results and caveats: A later analysis, which compared TCR beta chains of equal frequency, found the HLA-associated ones more clonally expanded.

In the PCR, 60 Vbeta and 13 Jbeta primers were used. Using immunoSEQ multiplex PCR, the repertoire was profiled, and TCRdb retains in-frame clones only, with some absent. The repertoire consists of about 87,000 clones, with approximately 7.1% occurring once and the leading ten covering over 2%. The V and J ends lost 6 bases and 5 bases respectively, with 16 bases between them. The length of the CDR3 is 14 residues. Per germline, CDR1 MNHEY and CDR2 SVGAGI. This chain joins TRBV6-5 and TRBJ2-5; D is perhaps TRBD2 (7 bases). The clonotype was recovered from a man aged 45 to 65 in good health and CMV-seronegative. The sequencing input was PBMCs. The CDR3 region has the DNA TGTGCCAGCAGAGACCCCGGGGGGCTGGAGACCCAGTACTTC. This codes for CASRDPGGLETQYF.